These 11 T cell receptor beta chains were all obtained from the same sample, sequenced in a study of cytomegalovirus exposure and HLA in healthy donors. 13 Jbeta primers and 60 Vbeta primers were used for the PCR. Sequenced by immunoSEQ multiplex PCR; TCRdb stores in-frame clones only, minus some. The sample yields 85,000 to 130,000 clones, about 79% seen once. Sample: PBMCs. These receptors all stem from a woman younger than 35 in good health and CMV-seronegative.

This clone occurred once. This rearrangement joins TRBV7-3 to TRBJ1-1; TRBD1 matches 9 bases. The germline CDR1 and CDR2 sequences are SGHTA and FQGTGA. The V gene end was trimmed by 3 bases and the J gene end by 5 bases; junction bases not matched to a gene: 4. The CDR3 is made up of 14 amino acids. CDR3 DNA: TGTGCCAGCAGCTTGGGGACAGGGAGGACTGAAGCTTTCTTT. Translated: CASSLGTGRTEAFF.

The rearrangement uses TRBV6-5 and TRBJ2-3; 12 nucleotides align to TRBD2. Trimming took 4 bases from V and 6 from J; bases not matched to a gene: 5. CDR1 is MNHEY, CDR2 SVGAGI, per germline. The CDR3 has 15 amino acids. CDR3 sequence: CASSLGTSGRDTQYF. The DNA of the CDR3 is TGTGCCAGCAGTTTGGGCACTAGCGGGAGGGATACGCAGTATTTT.

This chain links TRBV5-1 with TRBJ2-7; TRBD1 matches 9 bases. V gave up 4 bases and J gave up 5 bases; unmatched junction bases: 7. Germline CDR1 and CDR2: SGHRS and YFSETQ. This CDR3 is built from 14 residues. For the CDR3, the DNA is TGCGCCAGCAGCCTGGGACAGGGTTCCAACGAGCAGTACTTC. The encoded protein is CASSLGQGSNEQYF.

The chain links TRBV30 to TRBJ1-6; D is uncertain. CDR3 length: 15 amino acids. CDR1 is GTSNPN, CDR2 SVGIG, per germline (reference sequence). Trimming removed 0 bases from V and 0 bases from J, with 6 bases in between. For the CDR3, the DNA is TGTGCCTGGAGTGTCGGGAGCTCCTATAATTCACCCCTCCACTTT. Its protein is CAWSVGSSYNSPLHF.

In its sample, this clone was seen once. The V gene is TRBV7-9, the J gene TRBJ2-7; D perhaps matches TRBD1 (7 bases). The CDR3 runs to 17 residues. Trimming cost V 5 bases and J 6 bases, with 26 bases left between them. Germline V CDR1 and CDR2: SEHNR, FQNEAQ (reference sequence). The DNA for the CDR3 is TGTGCCAGCAGCGCTAGAGGGGGCGGGCGGGGCAGGGGCGAGCAGTACTTC. Translated: CASSARGGGRGRGEQYF.

Turning to this clone: A junction boundary mismatches the germline segment, possibly from a read error. The chain couples TRBV7-9 to TRBJ1-2; 10 nucleotides match TRBD1. The CDR3 length is 15 residues. CDR1 and CDR2 from the germline V gene are SEHNR and FQNEAQ (reference sequence). DNA of the CDR3: TGTTCCAGCAGCTTGGGACAGGGGAGGGACTATGGCTACACCTTC. Translating it yields CSSSLGQGRDYGYTF.

This clone has just one count. This chain uses TRBV11-2 with TRBJ1-1, with a tentative D call TRBD1 (5 bases). V was clipped by 3 bases and J by 3 bases, with 17 bases between them. The germline V gene encodes CDR1 SGHAT and CDR2 FQNNGV. This CDR3 region has 16 residues. This chain's CDR3 is CASSLTGGRTDTEAFF. The CDR3, as DNA: TGTGCCAGCAGCTTGACCGGGGGACGGACTGACACTGAAGCTTTCTTT.

CDR3 DNA sequence: TGTGCCAGCAGCCAGGGACTTGATGGCTACACCTTC. Its translation is CASSQGLDGYTF. The chain employs TRBV11-2 and TRBJ1-2; maybe TRBD1 (5 bases). Trimming shortened V by 5 bases and J by 6 bases, and 10 bases separated the two germline ends. Per germline, CDR1 SGHAT and CDR2 FQNNGV. This CDR3 spans 12 amino acids.

The CDR3 loop reads CASSLAGARNEKLFF. For the CDR3, the DNA is TGTGCCAGCAGCTTAGCGGGGGCCCGCAATGAAAAACTGTTTTTT. V and J are TRBV7-2 and TRBJ1-4; D is perhaps TRBD1 (6 bases). Germline V CDR1 and CDR2: SGHTA, FQGNSA. This CDR3 has 15 amino acids. V dropped 0 bases and J dropped 5 bases, with 10 bases sitting between them.

The chain employs TRBV5-1 and TRBJ2-3, with a tentative D call TRBD2 (6 bases). CDR1 is SGHRS and CDR2 is YFSETQ in the germline V gene. CDR3 length: 18 residues. V was trimmed by 0 bases and J by 3 bases, leaving 20 bases between them. The DNA of the CDR3 is TGCGCCAGCAGCTTGGGTCGGGCGGGACTGGTTAGAACAGATACGCAGTATTTT. Residues: CASSLGRAGLVRTDTQYF. Variable domain in full (rest from reference TRBV5-1 and TRBJ2-3): KAGVTQTPRYLIKTRGQQVTLSCSPISGHRSVSWYQQTPGQGLQFLFEYFSETQRNKGNFPGRFSGRQFSNSRSEMNVSTLELGDSALYLCASSLGRAGLVRTDTQYFGPGTRLTVL.

The V call is TRBV7-8, the J call TRBJ2-1; D gene unclear. Germline loops: CDR1 SGHVS, CDR2 FQNEAQ. CDR3 length: 19 residues. V dropped 0 bases and J dropped 0 bases, with 18 bases sitting between them. DNA of the CDR3: TGTGCCAGCAGCTTAGCTTTCGACGGGTTCGAGATCTCCTACAATGAGCAGTTCTTC. This codes for CASSLAFDGFEISYNEQFF.